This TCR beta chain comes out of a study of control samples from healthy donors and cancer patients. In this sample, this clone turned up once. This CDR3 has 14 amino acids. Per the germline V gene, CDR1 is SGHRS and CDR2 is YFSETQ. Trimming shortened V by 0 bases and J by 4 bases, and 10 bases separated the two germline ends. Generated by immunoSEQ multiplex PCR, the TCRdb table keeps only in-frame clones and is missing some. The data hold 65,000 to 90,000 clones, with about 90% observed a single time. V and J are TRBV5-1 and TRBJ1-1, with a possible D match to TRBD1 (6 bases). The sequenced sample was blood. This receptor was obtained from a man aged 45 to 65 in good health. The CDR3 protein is CASSLEEGVTEAFF. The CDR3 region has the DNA TGCGCCAGCAGCTTGGAGGAGGGGGTCACTGAAGCTTTCTTT. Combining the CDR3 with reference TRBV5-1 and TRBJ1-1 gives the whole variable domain KAGVTQTPRYLIKTRGQQVTLSCSPISGHRSVSWYQQTPGQGLQFLFEYFSETQRNKGNFPGRFSGRQFSNSRSEMNVSTLELGDSALYLCASSLEEGVTEAFFGQGTRLTVV.